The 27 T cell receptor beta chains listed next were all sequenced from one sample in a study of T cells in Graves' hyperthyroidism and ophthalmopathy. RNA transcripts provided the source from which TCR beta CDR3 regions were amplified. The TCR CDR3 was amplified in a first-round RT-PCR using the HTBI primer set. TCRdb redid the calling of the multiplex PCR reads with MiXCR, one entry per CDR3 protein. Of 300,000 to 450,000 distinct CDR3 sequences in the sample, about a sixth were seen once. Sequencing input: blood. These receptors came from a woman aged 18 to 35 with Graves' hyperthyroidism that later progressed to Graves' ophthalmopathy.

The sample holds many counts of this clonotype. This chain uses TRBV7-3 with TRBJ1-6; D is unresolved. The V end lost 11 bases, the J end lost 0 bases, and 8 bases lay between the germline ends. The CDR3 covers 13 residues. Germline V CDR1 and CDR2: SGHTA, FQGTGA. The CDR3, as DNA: TGTGCCTCAAGTCTCTCCTATAATTCACCCCTCCACTTT. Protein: CASSLSYNSPLHF.

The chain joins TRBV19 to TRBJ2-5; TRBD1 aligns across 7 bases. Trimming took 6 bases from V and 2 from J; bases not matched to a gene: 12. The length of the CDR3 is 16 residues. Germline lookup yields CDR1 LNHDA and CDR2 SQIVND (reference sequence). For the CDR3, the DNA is TGTGCCAGTAGCCTCTTCGGGACAGCGTATCAAGAGACCCAGTACTTC. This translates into CASSLFGTAYQETQYF.

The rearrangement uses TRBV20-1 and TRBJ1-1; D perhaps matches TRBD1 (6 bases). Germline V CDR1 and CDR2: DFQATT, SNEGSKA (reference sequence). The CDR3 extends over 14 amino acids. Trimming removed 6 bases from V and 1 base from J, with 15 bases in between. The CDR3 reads CSATNRARNTEAFF. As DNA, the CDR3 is TGCAGTGCCACGAACAGGGCCCGGAACACTGAAGCTTTCTTT.

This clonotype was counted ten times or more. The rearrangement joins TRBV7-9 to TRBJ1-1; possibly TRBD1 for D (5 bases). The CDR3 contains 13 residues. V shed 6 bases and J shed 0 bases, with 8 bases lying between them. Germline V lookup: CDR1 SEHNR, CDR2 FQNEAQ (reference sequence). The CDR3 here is CASRMGVNTEAFF. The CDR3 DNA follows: TGTGCCAGCAGGATGGGGGTGAACACTGAAGCTTTCTTT.

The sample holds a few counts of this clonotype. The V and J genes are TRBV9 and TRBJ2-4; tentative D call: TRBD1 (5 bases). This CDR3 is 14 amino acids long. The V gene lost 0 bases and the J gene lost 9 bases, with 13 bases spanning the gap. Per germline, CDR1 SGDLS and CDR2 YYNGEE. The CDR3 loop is CASSVEQVMGIQYF. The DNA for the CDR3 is TGTGCCAGCAGCGTAGAACAGGTCATGGGCATTCAGTACTTC.

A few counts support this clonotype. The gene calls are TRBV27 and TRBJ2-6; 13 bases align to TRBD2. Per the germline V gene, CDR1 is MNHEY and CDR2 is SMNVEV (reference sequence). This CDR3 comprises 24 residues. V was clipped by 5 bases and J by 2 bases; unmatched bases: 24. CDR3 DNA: TGTGCCAGCAGTCGGCCGGAACTAGCGGGAGGGCGTGGATTTCATCCAGCTGGGGCCAACGTCCTGACTTTC. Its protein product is CASSRPELAGGRGFHPAGANVLTF.

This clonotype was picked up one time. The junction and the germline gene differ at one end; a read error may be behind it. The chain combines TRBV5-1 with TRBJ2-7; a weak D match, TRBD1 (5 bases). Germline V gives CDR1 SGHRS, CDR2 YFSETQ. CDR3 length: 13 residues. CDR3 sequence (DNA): TGCGCCAGCAGCTTGTGGCAGGGCAACGAGCAGTGCTTC. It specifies CASSLWQGNEQCF.

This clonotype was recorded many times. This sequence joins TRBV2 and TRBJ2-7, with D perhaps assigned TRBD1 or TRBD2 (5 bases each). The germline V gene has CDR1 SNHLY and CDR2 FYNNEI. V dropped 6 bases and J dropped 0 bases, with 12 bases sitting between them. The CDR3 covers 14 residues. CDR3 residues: CASRSGTNSYEQYF. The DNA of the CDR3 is TGTGCCAGCAGGAGTGGGACCAACTCCTACGAGCAGTACTTC.

The CDR3 region is CAWSWGYQETQYF. The CDR3 DNA follows: TGTGCCTGGAGTTGGGGCTATCAAGAGACCCAGTACTTC. The V and J genes are TRBV30 and TRBJ2-5; TRBD1 might be the D (5 bases). The CDR3 is made up of 13 amino acids. Germline values: CDR1 GTSNPN, CDR2 SVGIG (reference sequence). Deletions cut 2 bases from V and 2 bases from J, with 9 bases between. Based on the CDR3 plus reference TRBV30 and TRBJ2-5, the full variable domain is SQTIHQWPATLVQPVGSPLSLECTVEGTSNPNLYWYRQAAGRGLQLLFYSVGIGQISSEVPQNLSASRPQDRQFILSSKKLLLSDSGFYLCAWSWGYQETQYFGPGTRLLVL.

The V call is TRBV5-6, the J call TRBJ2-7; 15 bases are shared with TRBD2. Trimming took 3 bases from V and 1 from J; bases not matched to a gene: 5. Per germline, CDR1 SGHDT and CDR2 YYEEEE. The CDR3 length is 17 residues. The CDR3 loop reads CASSSGLAGGNSYEQYF. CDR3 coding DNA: TGTGCCAGCAGCTCGGGACTAGCGGGAGGAAATTCCTACGAGCAGTACTTC.

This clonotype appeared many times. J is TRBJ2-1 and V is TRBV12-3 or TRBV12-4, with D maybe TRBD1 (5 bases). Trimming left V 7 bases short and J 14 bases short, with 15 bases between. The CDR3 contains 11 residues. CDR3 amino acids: CASKGIGGKFF. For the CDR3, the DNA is TGTGCCAGCAAGGGGATTGGTGGGAAGTTCTTC.

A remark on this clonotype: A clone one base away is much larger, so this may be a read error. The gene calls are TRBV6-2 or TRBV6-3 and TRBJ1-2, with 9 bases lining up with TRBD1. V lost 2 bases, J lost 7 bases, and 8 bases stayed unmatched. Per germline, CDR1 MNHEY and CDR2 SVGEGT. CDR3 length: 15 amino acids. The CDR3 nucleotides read TGTGCCAGCAGTTACGAACAGGGGGCGCACGGTGGCTACACCTTC. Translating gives CASSYEQGAHGGYTF.

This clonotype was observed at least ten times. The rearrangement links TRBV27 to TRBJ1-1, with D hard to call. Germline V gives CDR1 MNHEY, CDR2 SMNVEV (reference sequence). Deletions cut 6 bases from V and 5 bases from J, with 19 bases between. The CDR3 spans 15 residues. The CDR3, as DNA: TGTGCCAGCAGCCTCCGGGGTAGCGGGCAGACTGAAGCTTTCTTT. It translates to CASSLRGSGQTEAFF.

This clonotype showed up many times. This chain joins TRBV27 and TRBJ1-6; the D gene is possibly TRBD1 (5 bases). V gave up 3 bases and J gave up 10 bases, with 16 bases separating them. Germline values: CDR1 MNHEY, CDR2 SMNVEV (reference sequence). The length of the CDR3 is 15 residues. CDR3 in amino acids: CASSLSAGVDSPLHF. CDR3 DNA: TGTGCCAGCAGTTTGTCGGCGGGGGTCGACTCACCCCTCCACTTT.

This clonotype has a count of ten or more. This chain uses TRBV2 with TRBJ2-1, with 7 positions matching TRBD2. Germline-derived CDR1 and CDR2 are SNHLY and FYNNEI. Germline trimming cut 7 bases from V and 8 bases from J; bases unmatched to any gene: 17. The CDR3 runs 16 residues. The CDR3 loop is CASTKGWAGRVDEQFF. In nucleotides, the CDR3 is TGTGCCAGCACCAAAGGTTGGGCAGGGAGGGTGGATGAGCAGTTCTTC.

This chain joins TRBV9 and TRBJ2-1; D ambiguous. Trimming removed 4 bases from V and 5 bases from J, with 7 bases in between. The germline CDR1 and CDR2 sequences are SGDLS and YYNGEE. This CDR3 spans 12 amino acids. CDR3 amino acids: CASSTYHNEQFF. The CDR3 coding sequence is TGTGCCAGCAGCACATACCACAATGAGCAGTTCTTC.

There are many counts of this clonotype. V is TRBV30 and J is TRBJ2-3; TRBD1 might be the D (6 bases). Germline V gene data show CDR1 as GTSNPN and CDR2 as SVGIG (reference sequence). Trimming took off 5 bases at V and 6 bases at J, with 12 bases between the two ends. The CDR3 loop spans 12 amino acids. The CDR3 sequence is CAWGQLLDTQYF. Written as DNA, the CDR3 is TGTGCCTGGGGACAGCTTCTTGATACGCAGTATTTT.

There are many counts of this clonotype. CDR3 amino acids: CASRRTAGELFF. As DNA, the CDR3 is TGTGCCAGCAGACGGACGGCCGGGGAGCTGTTTTTT. The gene calls are TRBV28 and TRBJ2-2, with D unclear. Trimming cost V 6 bases and J 6 bases, with 8 bases left between them. Looked up from germline, CDR1 is MDHEN and CDR2 is SYDVKM. CDR3 length: 12 residues.

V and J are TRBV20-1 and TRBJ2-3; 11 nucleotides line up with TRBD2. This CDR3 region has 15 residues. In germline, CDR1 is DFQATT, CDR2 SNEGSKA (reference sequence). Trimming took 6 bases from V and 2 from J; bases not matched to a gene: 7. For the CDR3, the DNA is TGCAGTGCCGTGAGACTAGCGGGGCCCACAGATACGCAGTATTTT. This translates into CSAVRLAGPTDTQYF.

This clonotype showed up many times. CDR3 sequence (DNA): TGTGCCTGGAGTCGACGGGAGAGCCGTAGGGCGCAGTACTTC. Its translation: CAWSRRESRRAQYF. This sequence joins TRBV30 and TRBJ2-7; D is perhaps TRBD2 (6 bases). Trimming stripped 2 bases from V and 9 bases from J, with 20 bases between. The germline V gene encodes CDR1 GTSNPN and CDR2 SVGIG (reference sequence). CDR3 length equals 14 residues.

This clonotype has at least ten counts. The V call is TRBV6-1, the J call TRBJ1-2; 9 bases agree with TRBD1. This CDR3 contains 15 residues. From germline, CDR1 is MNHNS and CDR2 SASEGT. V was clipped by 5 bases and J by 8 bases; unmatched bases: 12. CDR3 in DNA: TGTGCCAGCAGTCGCAAAATTACAGGGGGCCGAGGCTACACCTTC. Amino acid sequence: CASSRKITGGRGYTF.

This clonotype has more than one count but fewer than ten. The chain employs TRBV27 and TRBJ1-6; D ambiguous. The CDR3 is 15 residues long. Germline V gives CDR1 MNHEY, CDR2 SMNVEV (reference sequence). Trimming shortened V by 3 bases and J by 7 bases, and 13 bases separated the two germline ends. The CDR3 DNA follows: TGTGCCAGCAGTTTTTCCGGGGATGGGAATTCACCCCTCCACTTT. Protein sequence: CASSFSGDGNSPLHF.

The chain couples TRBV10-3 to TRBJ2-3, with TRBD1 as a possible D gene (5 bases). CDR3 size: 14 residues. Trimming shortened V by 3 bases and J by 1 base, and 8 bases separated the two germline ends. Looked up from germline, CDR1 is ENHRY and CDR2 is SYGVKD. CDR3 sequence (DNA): TGTGCCATCAGTGAACCAGGGCGCACAGATACGCAGTATTTT. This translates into CAISEPGRTDTQYF.

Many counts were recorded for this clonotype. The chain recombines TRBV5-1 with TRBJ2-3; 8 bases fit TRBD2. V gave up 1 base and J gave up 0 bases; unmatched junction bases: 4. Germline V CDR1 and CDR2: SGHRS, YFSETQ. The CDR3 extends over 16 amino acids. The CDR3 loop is CASSLLAGVSTDTQYF. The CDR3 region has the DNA TGCGCCAGCAGCTTGCTAGCGGGCGTTAGCACAGATACGCAGTATTTT.

The CDR3, as DNA: TGTGCCAGCAGTTTATACCGGACTGGGGGGACCGGGGAGCTGTTTTTT. Amino acids: CASSLYRTGGTGELFF. The chain employs TRBV28 and TRBJ2-2; TRBD2 is a possible D gene (6 bases). The V gene's germline CDR1 is MDHEN and CDR2 SYDVKM. Between the trimmed V and J ends, which lost 1 base and 5 bases, there was a span of 14 bases. This CDR3 contains 16 residues. Combining the CDR3 with reference TRBV28 and TRBJ2-2 gives the whole variable domain DVKVTQSSRYLVKRTGEKVFLECVQDMDHENMFWYRQDPGLGLRLIYFSYDVKMKEKGDIPEGYSVSREKKERFSLILESASTNQTSMYLCASSLYRTGGTGELFFGEGSRLTVL.

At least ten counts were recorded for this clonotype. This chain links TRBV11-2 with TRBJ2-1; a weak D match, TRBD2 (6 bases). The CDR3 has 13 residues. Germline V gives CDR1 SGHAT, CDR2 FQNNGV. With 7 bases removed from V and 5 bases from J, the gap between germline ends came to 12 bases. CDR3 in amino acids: CASTGGSDNEQFF. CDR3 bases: TGTGCCAGCACCGGGGGTTCCGACAATGAGCAGTTCTTC.

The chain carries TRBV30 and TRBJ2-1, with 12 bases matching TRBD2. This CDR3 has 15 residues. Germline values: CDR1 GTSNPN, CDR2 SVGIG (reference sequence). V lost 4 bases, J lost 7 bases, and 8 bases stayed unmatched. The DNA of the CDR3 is TGTGCCTGGACCCTAGCGGGAGGGCGGAGGAATGAGCAGTTCTTC. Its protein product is CAWTLAGGRRNEQFF.